This T cell receptor beta chain was recovered during a study of shared clonotypes between healthy human individuals. General study findings and limits: A generally larger estimated richness was seen in naive subsets than in memory subsets. Some naive CD4 clonotypes, roughly 5%, turned up in common across a few donors.

This clone was seen just once. Its antigen is still unknown. Donors were healthy HIV-negative adults without recently reported acute infections or vaccinations. Germline V lookup: CDR1 SGHNT, CDR2 YYREEE (reference sequence). The ends were cut back, 4 bases at V and 1 base at J, with 8 bases in the middle. The CDR3 length is 13 residues. Method: immunoSEQ multiplex PCR; TCRdb's copy keeps in-frame clones and lacks some. The repertoire has under 650,000 clones, 90% to 97% of them found once; the top ten carry about 0.064%. This receptor was taken from a woman aged 25 to 39 in good health. The chain recombines TRBV5-4 with TRBJ1-2; D not resolved. The sequenced sample consisted of naive CD4+ T cells sorted from blood. The subset: CD45RA+ positively selected. The CDR3 DNA sequence: TGTGCCAGCAGCGATCAGGTTAACTATGGCTACACCTTC. Its protein product is CASSDQVNYGYTF.